The 28 T cell receptor beta chains below come from one sample, sequenced in a study of T-cell memory formation after mild COVID-19. Each CDR3 protein is one row after TCRdb ran MiXCR on the 5' RACE reads. The sample holds roughly 110,000 distinct CDR3 sequences, about 20% seen once. Material for sequencing was PBMCs or a T cell subset sorted from them (not recorded which). The origin of the receptors is a man younger than 35 who had mild COVID-19 (a few samples of this study predate the infection). Cell type and time point are not known.

This clonotype was seen a handful of times. The rearrangement joins TRBV7-4 to TRBJ2-2; D unclear. The CDR3 has 13 amino acids. The V end lost 6 bases, the J end lost 1 base, and 6 bases lay between the germline ends. CDR1 is SGHVT and CDR2 is SQSDAQ in the germline V gene. The CDR3 nucleotides are TGTGCCAGCAGAAAAGGGAACACCGGGGAGCTGTTTTTT. Its translation: CASRKGNTGELFF.

This clonotype was seen a handful of times. The chain employs TRBV9 and TRBJ2-1; the match to TRBD2 covers 10 bases. The CDR3 runs to 13 residues. V lost 6 bases and J lost 9; bases outside the gene matches: 6. Germline CDR1 reads SGDLS; CDR2 reads YYNGEE. The CDR3 loop is CASTAGGTAEQFF. As DNA, the CDR3 is TGTGCCAGCACAGCGGGGGGGACCGCTGAGCAGTTCTTC.

The V and J genes are TRBV6-5 and TRBJ2-1; D gene unclear. V lost 2 bases and J lost 10, with 18 bases in between. The CDR3 runs to 15 residues. CDR1 is MNHEY, CDR2 SVGAGI, per germline. CDR3 protein: CASSYRQLLGGEQFF. The CDR3 bases are TGTGCCAGCAGTTACCGCCAACTCCTCGGTGGGGAGCAGTTCTTC.

The V gene is TRBV16, the J gene TRBJ2-7, with TRBD1 matching over 11 bases. Germline values: CDR1 KGHSY, CDR2 FQNENV. The CDR3 sequence is 16 residues long. With 3 bases clipped from V and 4 bases from J, the junction kept 8 bases outside the gene matches. The CDR3 is CASSHNRDRGLYEQYF. DNA of the CDR3: TGTGCCAGCAGCCACAACCGGGACAGGGGGTTGTACGAGCAGTACTTC. The whole variable domain, filled in from reference TRBV16 and TRBJ2-7, reads GEEVAQTPKHLVRGEGQKAKLYCAPIKGHSYVFWYQQVLKNEFKFLISFQNENVFDETGMPKERFSAKCLPNSPCSLEIQATKLEDSAVYFCASSHNRDRGLYEQYFGPGTRLTVT.

Only one count was recorded for this clonotype. This chain connects TRBV28 to TRBJ1-2; D possibly corresponds to TRBD1 (6 bases). V lost 10 bases, J lost 2 bases, and 11 bases lay in between. Germline lookup yields CDR1 MDHEN and CDR2 SYDVKM. CDR3 size: 12 residues. As DNA, the CDR3 is TGTGCCACCCAGGGGAGAAACTATGGCTACACCTTC. Its protein is CATQGRNYGYTF.

In its sample, this clonotype was seen once. V usage is TRBV25-1 and J usage is TRBJ2-7; 7 bases line up with TRBD2. The CDR3 is made up of 14 amino acids. With 8 bases clipped from V and 4 bases from J, the junction kept 11 bases outside the gene matches. Per the germline V gene, CDR1 is MGHDK and CDR2 is SYGVNS. The CDR3 DNA is TGTGCCAGCTCGCCGGGGGGAGCCGAGTACGAGCAGTACTTC. As protein: CASSPGGAEYEQYF.

The CDR3 nucleotides read TGTGCCAGCAGCTCAACCGGGACTAGCTTCGGGCAGTACTTC. It codes for CASSSTGTSFGQYF. The rearrangement uses TRBV7-8 and TRBJ2-7; 9 bases match TRBD2. Germline CDR1 SGHVS, CDR2 FQNEAQ. With V trimmed by 4 bases and J by 9 bases, 10 bases remained unmatched. This CDR3 is 14 amino acids long.

The chain combines TRBV27 with TRBJ2-3; D unresolved. The CDR3 totals 13 residues. Germline CDR1 reads MNHEY; CDR2 reads SMNVEV (reference sequence). The germline V and J ends were trimmed by 2 bases and 5 bases, with 8 bases remaining between them. DNA for the CDR3: TGTGCCAGCAGTTTAAAGGGCATAGATACGCAGTATTTT. Translation gives CASSLKGIDTQYF.

The CDR3 bases are TGCAGTGCCGGGGACAGCTCCTACGAGCAGTACTTC. As protein: CSAGDSSYEQYF. The V gene is TRBV20-1, the J gene TRBJ2-7; 7 nucleotides line up with TRBD1. This CDR3 comprises 12 residues. Germline V lookup: CDR1 DFQATT, CDR2 SNEGSKA (reference sequence). The V segment lost 6 bases and the J segment 0 bases; nucleotides outside the gene matches: 2.

This clonotype showed up many times. This sequence joins TRBV5-1 and TRBJ1-2; D unclear. In germline, CDR1 is SGHRS, CDR2 YFSETQ. There are 15 residues in the CDR3. Trimming cost V 0 bases and J 4 bases, with 13 bases left between them. The CDR3 loop is CASSLVHLGIYGYTF. The CDR3 DNA reads TGCGCCAGCAGCTTGGTCCACCTTGGGATCTATGGCTACACCTTC.

This chain joins TRBV5-1 and TRBJ1-5; the D is unclear. The germline V gene encodes CDR1 SGHRS and CDR2 YFSETQ. The CDR3 consists of 13 residues. Trimming pared 0 bases from V and 3 bases from J, leaving 4 bases between. The CDR3 bases are TGCGCCAGCAGCTTGGCGCCCAATCAGCCCCAGCATTTT. Translating it yields CASSLAPNQPQHF. Complete variable domain (other parts from reference TRBV5-1 and TRBJ1-5): KAGVTQTPRYLIKTRGQQVTLSCSPISGHRSVSWYQQTPGQGLQFLFEYFSETQRNKGNFPGRFSGRQFSNSRSEMNVSTLELGDSALYLCASSLAPNQPQHFGDGTRLSIL.

The chain joins TRBV7-8 to TRBJ2-1; no firm D call. The CDR3 is 15 amino acids. Trimming removed 5 bases from V and 4 bases from J, with 15 bases in between. From germline, CDR1 is SGHVS and CDR2 FQNEAQ. The CDR3 loop reads CASSPVVRVYNEQFF. Written as DNA, the CDR3 is TGTGCCAGCAGCCCGGTGGTTAGGGTGTACAATGAGCAGTTCTTC. Full variable domain (missing parts from reference TRBV7-8 and TRBJ2-1): GAGVSQSPRYKVAKRGQDVALRCDPISGHVSLFWYQQALGQGPEFLTYFQNEAQLDKSGLPSDRFFAERPEGSVSTLKIQRTQQEDSAVYLCASSPVVRVYNEQFFGPGTRLTVL.

Concerning this clonotype itself: A read error is likely, as this CDR3 ends without the conserved phenylalanine or tryptophan. The DNA is omitted, as the CDR3 cannot be located on it reliably, and the CDR3 follows TCRdb's listing. This sequence joins TRBV2 and TRBJ2-1; the table's D gene call, TRBD2, was not cross checked with the DNA. A total of 10 residues make up the CDR3, ends included. Germline loops: CDR1 SNHLY, CDR2 FYNNEI. The CDR3 sequence: CASRGTSCAL.

This clonotype was seen more than once but under ten times. The CDR3 coding sequence is TGTGCCACCAGCAGAGATCCGGCTAGCGCATCCTACGAGCAGTACTTC. Its protein product is CATSRDPASASYEQYF. This chain uses TRBV15 with TRBJ2-7; a weak D match, TRBD2 (6 bases). This CDR3 comprises 16 residues. Germline V gene sequence: CDR1 LNHNV, CDR2 YYDKDF (reference sequence). The V end was cut by 0 bases, the J end by 1 base, with 13 bases between.

This clonotype was observed a handful of times. This rearrangement joins TRBV7-9 to TRBJ1-2; D unclear. The V end was cut by 4 bases, the J end by 8 bases, with 11 bases between. Germline V gene sequence: CDR1 SEHNR, CDR2 FQNEAQ (reference sequence). This CDR3 has 12 amino acids. The CDR3 is CASSSAGWGYTF. In DNA form, the CDR3 reads TGTGCCAGCAGCTCGGCCGGGTGGGGCTACACCTTC. Full variable domain (remainder filled in from reference TRBV7-9 and TRBJ1-2): DTGVSQNPRHKITKRGQNVTFRCDPISEHNRLYWYRQTLGQGPEFLTYFQNEAQLEKSRLLSDRFSAERPKGSFSTLEIQRTEQGDSAMYLCASSSAGWGYTFGSGTRLTVV.

The chain is built from TRBV12-3 or TRBV12-4 and TRBJ2-7; D unresolved. V lost 4 bases and J 4 bases, leaving 8 bases between the germline ends. This CDR3 region has 12 residues. The CDR3 region is CASSYSYYEQYV. The CDR3 bases are TGTGCCAGCAGTTACTCATATTACGAGCAGTACGTC.

V is TRBV15 and J is TRBJ2-2; no reliable D call. Trimming shortened V by 5 bases and J by 0 bases, and 16 bases separated the two germline ends. The V gene's germline CDR1 is LNHNV and CDR2 YYDKDF (reference sequence). CDR3 length: 17 residues. CDR3 amino acids: CATSLRRWQPNTGELFF. The CDR3 region has the DNA TGTGCCACCAGCTTACGCCGCTGGCAACCGAACACCGGGGAGCTGTTTTTT. Drawing the rest from reference TRBV15 and TRBJ2-2, the complete variable domain is DAMVIQNPRYQVTQFGKPVTLSCSQTLNHNVMYWYQQKSSQAPKLLFHYYDKDFNNEADTPDNFQSRRPNTSFCFLDIRSPGLGDTAMYLCATSLRRWQPNTGELFFGEGSRLTVL.

V and J are TRBV5-5 and TRBJ2-7; D is undetermined. The V end was cut by 3 bases, the J end by 4 bases, with 17 bases between. The CDR3 length is 15 residues. CDR1 is SGHKS, CDR2 YYEKEE, per germline (reference sequence). This chain's CDR3 is CASSSTPAGRYEQYV. The CDR3 bases are TGTGCCAGCAGCTCCACCCCGGCCGGGCGGTACGAGCAGTACGTC.

The chain has TRBV20-1 and TRBJ2-3, with a weak D call TRBD2 (6 bases). V was shortened by 6 bases and J by 11 bases, with 15 bases between the two germline ends. The CDR3 spans 11 residues. Germline V CDR1 and CDR2: DFQATT, SNEGSKA (reference sequence). CDR3: CSARREVVQYF. CDR3 coding DNA: TGCAGTGCAAGGAGGGAGGTTGTGCAGTATTTT.

This clonotype was seen a few times. J is TRBJ2-5 and V is TRBV3-1, with 8 nucleotides matching TRBD2. The germline V gene has CDR1 LGHDT and CDR2 YNNKEL (reference sequence). This CDR3 comprises 15 residues. The V and J ends lost 1 base and 5 bases, in that order; junction bases with no gene match: 6. CDR3 in DNA: TGTGCCAGCAGCCAAGGCCTAGCGGGTATGGAGACCCAGTACTTC. Translated, it gives CASSQGLAGMETQYF.

Written as DNA, the CDR3 is TGCAGTGCTACAGGCCCCAGGGGGCAAGGGAACACCGGGGAGCTGTTTTTT. Translation: CSATGPRGQGNTGELFF. The rearrangement links TRBV20-1 to TRBJ2-2, with 8 bases aligning to TRBD1. The CDR3 covers 17 residues. V trimming: 4 bases; J trimming: 1 base; junction bases outside the gene matches: 11. Germline CDR1 DFQATT, CDR2 SNEGSKA (reference sequence).

CDR3 region: CASSRRLAGGLDTQYF. The DNA for the CDR3 is TGTGCCAGCAGCCGGCGACTAGCGGGGGGGCTCGATACGCAGTATTTT. V usage is TRBV3-1 and J usage is TRBJ2-3, with 14 bases aligning to TRBD2. The CDR3 length is 16 residues. The J segment lost 6 bases and the V segment lost 4 bases, leaving 6 bases of the junction unmatched. CDR1 is LGHDT, CDR2 YNNKEL, per germline (reference sequence).

The rearrangement uses TRBV6-5 and TRBJ1-5; the D is unclear. Looked up from germline, CDR1 is MNHEY and CDR2 is SVGAGI. Trimming took off 0 bases at V and 10 bases at J, with 16 bases between the two ends. There are 15 residues in the CDR3. This CDR3 reads CASSYSKIVPQPQHF. The CDR3 nucleotides are TGTGCCAGCAGTTACTCGAAAATCGTCCCCCAACCCCAGCATTTT.

The chain recombines TRBV29-1 with TRBJ1-2, with 8 bases that match TRBD1. The CDR3 sequence is 16 residues long. CDR1 is SQVTM, CDR2 ANQGSEA, per germline. Trimming removed 3 bases from V and 0 bases from J; junction bases left unmatched: 9. Written as DNA, the CDR3 is TGCAGCGTTGAGGGTCCAGCAGGGGGCCCTAACTATGGCTACACCTTC. Protein sequence: CSVEGPAGGPNYGYTF.

This clonotype appeared a few times. CDR3 in amino acids: CASSIIPGGETYEQYF. Here the CDR3 DNA reads TGTGCCAGCAGCATCATTCCGGGGGGGGAAACCTACGAGCAGTACTTC. The chain is built from TRBV12-3 or TRBV12-4 and TRBJ2-7, with 8 bases identical to TRBD2. CDR3 length equals 16 residues. V was pared by 6 bases and J by 2 bases, with 12 bases of the junction left unmatched.

The rearrangement uses TRBV12-3 or TRBV12-4 and TRBJ1-5; D unresolved. This CDR3 is 12 amino acids long. Trimming removed 8 bases at V and 3 bases at J, with 8 bases between. The CDR3 loop reads CASGRYNQPQHF. CDR3 nucleotides: TGTGCCAGCGGGCGATACAATCAGCCCCAGCATTTT.

This clonotype was found a few times. This chain joins TRBV6-2 or TRBV6-3 and TRBJ2-1; 10 bases line up with TRBD1. The V gene's germline CDR1 is MNHEY and CDR2 SVGEGT. The V gene end was trimmed by 2 bases and the J gene end by 7 bases; junction bases not matched to a gene: 8. There are 16 residues in the CDR3. In DNA, the CDR3 is TGTGCCAGCAGTTACGTGCCGGGACAGGGGTGGAATGAGCAGTTCTTC. It specifies CASSYVPGQGWNEQFF.

This clonotype was recorded a few times. The chain has TRBV7-2 and TRBJ2-1, with a weak D call TRBD1 (5 bases). Germline CDR1 is SGHTA and CDR2 is FQGNSA. The CDR3 is 15 residues long. V shed 1 base and J shed 8 bases, with 15 bases lying between them. CDR3 in amino acids: CASSLDALTRDEQFF. For the CDR3, the DNA is TGTGCCAGCAGCTTAGACGCCCTGACCAGGGATGAGCAGTTCTTC.